The rows below give T cell receptor beta chains drawn from one sample of a study of blood T cell repertoires in COVID-19. Method: immunoSEQ multiplex PCR; TCRdb's copy keeps in-frame clones and lacks some. Among hundreds of thousands of clones listed, approximately 85% were seen once. What was sequenced was peripheral blood. All receptors derive from a human donor in a cohort sampled during active COVID-19. The CDR3 runs from the conserved cysteine through the conserved F or W. D genes are given only for firm matches.

d_call,v_call,j_call,cdr3_aa
TRBD1,TRBV25-1,TRBJ2-7,CASSPPGQGAWEQYF
.,TRBV5-4,TRBJ1-2,CASRLGTDFYGYTF
TRBD2,TRBV5-6,TRBJ2-7,CASSTGLAGNYEQYF
.,TRBV24-1,TRBJ1-5,CATSGQYSNQPQHF
.,TRBV29-1,TRBJ1-2,CSARLIRVDYGYTF
.,TRBV24-1,TRBJ1-5,CATSDPTGPNQPQHF
TRBD1,TRBV5-1,TRBJ1-2,CASSLGLQGAPSNYGYTF
TRBD1,TRBV24-1,TRBJ1-5,CATSDSPGTGTHQPQHF
.,TRBV6-1,TRBJ1-6,CASSDRVAYNSPLHF
.,TRBV5-5,TRBJ2-2,CASSLLVSGGELFF
.,TRBV30,TRBJ1-1,CAWKHTEAFF
.,TRBV9,TRBJ1-4,CASSAFPHGQLGNEKLFF
.,TRBV6-5,TRBJ2-7,CASSYMDRLYEQYF
TRBD1,TRBV18,TRBJ1-4,CASSPPGQGGKLFF
.,TRBV10-2,TRBJ2-2,CASSDPTRTGELFF
.,TRBV2,TRBJ2-7,CASIGPEQYF
.,TRBV5-1,TRBJ2-3,CASSPAASRSDTQYF
TRBD1,TRBV7-8,TRBJ2-1,CASSFIGGQGINEQFF
TRBD1,TRBV2,TRBJ2-2,CAADRSTGELFF
.,TRBV20-1,TRBJ2-5,CSAIYGETQYF
TRBD1,TRBV10-3,TRBJ1-2,CAIRPGQGPNYGYTF
.,TRBV6-5,TRBJ1-1,CASLEGLSTEAFF
.,TRBV19,TRBJ1-5,CASKLGRGNQPQHF
.,TRBV20-1,TRBJ2-7,CSASTPGSESQYEQYF
TRBD1,TRBV5-5,TRBJ1-1,CASSLDRGTEAFF
.,TRBV7-3,TRBJ2-3,CASSLLGWKHTDTQYF
.,TRBV7-9,TRBJ1-1,CASSSYGGGEAFF
.,TRBV6-5,TRBJ2-1,CASSYVTAGYRNEQFF
TRBD2,TRBV7-3,TRBJ2-3,CASSLDGGSPDTQYF
TRBD1,TRBV19,TRBJ1-2,CASSMGQVLSTGYTF
TRBD1,TRBV3-1/TRBV3-2,TRBJ1-2,CASSQDSVGQGARGYTF
.,TRBV25-1,TRBJ1-4,CASSVRHSRATNEKLFF
.,TRBV29-1,TRBJ1-1,CSVASGSLNTEAFF
TRBD1,TRBV7-9,TRBJ1-4,CASSRKGQGNEKLFF
.,TRBV2,TRBJ1-2,CASSEFNSANYGYTF
.,TRBV19,TRBJ1-1,CASSAGINTEAFF
.,TRBV10-3,TRBJ1-6,CAAGIDDNSPLHF
.,TRBV11-2,TRBJ2-3,CASSLLRGDTQYF
.,TRBV29-1,TRBJ1-1,CSVAGGITEAFF
.,TRBV19,TRBJ1-2,CASSFRRGGNTNYGYTF
.,TRBV29-1,TRBJ1-1,CSVAGGLNTEAFF
TRBD1,TRBV2,TRBJ1-2,CASPNRYPGQGARGVGYTF
.,TRBV25-1,TRBJ2-4,CASSGQAKNIQYF
TRBD1,TRBV28,TRBJ1-3,CASRPGTGRISGNTIYF
.,TRBV20-1,TRBJ1-2,CSADRNYGYTF
.,TRBV18,TRBJ1-4,CASSTEGGLNEKLFF
.,TRBV6-5,TRBJ1-1,CASRERGGNTEAFF
.,TRBV6-1,TRBJ2-1,CASSGRQARLYNEQFF
.,TRBV2,TRBJ2-1,CASSVRQYNEQFF